One sample yielded the 18 T cell receptor beta chains listed below, sequenced in a study of blood T cell repertoires in COVID-19. Using immunoSEQ multiplex PCR, the repertoire was profiled, and TCRdb retains in-frame clones only, with some absent. The table lists 160,000 or so clones, 80% of them singletons. The sequencing input was peripheral blood. These receptors were obtained from a man aged 55 to 70 with acute or convalescent COVID-19.

Remarks on this clone: Other DNA sequences in this specimen translate into the identical CDR3. The chain carries TRBV7-2 and TRBJ1-5; possible D gene TRBD1, 5 bases. Trimming stripped 4 bases from V and 3 bases from J, with 7 bases between. The CDR3 spans 13 residues. The germline V gene has CDR1 SGHTA and CDR2 FQGNSA. CDR3 loop: CASSSRANQPQHF. The CDR3 bases are TGTGCCAGCAGCTCCAGGGCCAATCAGCCCCAGCATTTT.

V is TRBV13 and J is TRBJ2-7; 8 positions match TRBD1. CDR3 size: 16 residues. V gave up 6 bases and J gave up 2 bases; unmatched junction bases: 12. CDR1 is PRHDT, CDR2 FYEKMQ, per germline (reference sequence). Here the CDR3 DNA reads TGTGCCAGCAGACAAAACGCGCGGGACAGGACCTACGAGCAGTACTTC. Translating it yields CASRQNARDRTYEQYF.

The V and J genes are TRBV15 and TRBJ2-7, with 7 positions matching TRBD2. The V gene end was trimmed by 0 bases and the J gene end by 3 bases; junction bases not matched to a gene: 5. From germline, CDR1 is LNHNV and CDR2 YYDKDF (reference sequence). The CDR3 runs 15 residues. Here the CDR3 DNA reads TGTGCCACCAGCAGAGATGTAGCGGGTGGCTACGAGCAGTACTTC. Amino acid sequence: CATSRDVAGGYEQYF.

The V call is TRBV19, the J call TRBJ1-1; D perhaps matches TRBD1 (6 bases). Germline V lookup: CDR1 LNHDA, CDR2 SQIVND (reference sequence). The CDR3 has 13 residues. Between the trimmed V and J ends, which lost 10 bases and 1 base, there was a span of 13 bases. The DNA for the CDR3 is TGTGCCACCCAGGGACAAACGAACACTGAAGCTTTCTTT. It specifies CATQGQTNTEAFF.

V usage is TRBV28 and J usage is TRBJ2-1; tentative D call: TRBD2 (6 bases). The CDR3 covers 13 residues. Trimming left V 5 bases short and J 7 bases short, with 12 bases between. Germline lookup yields CDR1 MDHEN and CDR2 SYDVKM. CDR3: CASSKPGTNEQFF. The CDR3 nucleotides are TGTGCCAGCAGTAAGCCCGGGACTAATGAGCAGTTCTTC.

V and J are TRBV28 and TRBJ1-2, with 8 positions matching TRBD1. Germline values: CDR1 MDHEN, CDR2 SYDVKM. The CDR3 extends over 16 amino acids. V was pared by 5 bases and J by 4 bases, with 12 bases of the junction left unmatched. The CDR3 bases are TGTGCCAGCAGTAGAGAGGGTCCAGGGGGCGGCTATGGCTACACCTTC. Protein: CASSREGPGGGYGYTF.

This chain joins TRBV24-1 and TRBJ1-5; tentative D call: TRBD1 (5 bases). CDR3 length equals 14 residues. In germline, CDR1 is KGHDR, CDR2 SFDVKD. V lost 5 bases and J 4 bases, leaving 11 bases between the germline ends. CDR3: CATSGGGMNQPQHF. CDR3 bases: TGTGCCACCAGTGGGGGCGGGATGAATCAGCCCCAGCATTTT.

The chain uses TRBV11-2 and TRBJ2-7; TRBD1 agrees at 9 bases. CDR3 length: 14 amino acids. V lost 2 bases, J lost 7 bases, and 6 bases stayed unmatched. Germline CDR1 and CDR2: SGHAT and FQNNGV. In nucleotides, the CDR3 is TGTGCCAGCAGCTTATCCGGGACAGGGTGGGAGCAGTACTTC. It yields the protein CASSLSGTGWEQYF.

In this sample, this clone turned up a few times. The rearrangement joins TRBV18 to TRBJ1-2; D call uncertain. Germline CDR1 and CDR2: KGHSH and LQKENI. The CDR3 has 14 amino acids. The V gene lost 3 bases and the J gene lost 7 bases, with 15 bases spanning the gap. The CDR3 DNA follows: TGTGCCAGCTCACCGATACGGGAGTCTGGTGGCTACACCTTC. Translated: CASSPIRESGGYTF. The variable domain in full, completed from reference TRBV18 and TRBJ1-2, reads NAGVMQNPRHLVRRRGQEARLRCSPMKGHSHVYWYRQLPEEGLKFMVYLQKENIIDESGMPKERFSAEFPKEGPSILRIQQVVRGDSAAYFCASSPIRESGGYTFGSGTRLTVV.

This sequence joins TRBV7-2 and TRBJ2-2, with 8 bases aligning to TRBD2. V lost 5 bases to trimming and J lost 1 base; unmatched junction nucleotides: 3. CDR1 and CDR2 from the germline V gene are SGHTA and FQGNSA. The CDR3 is made up of 15 amino acids. The CDR3 spells CASSRGGMNTGELFF. The CDR3 nucleotides are TGTGCCAGCAGCCGGGGGGGAATGAACACCGGGGAGCTGTTTTTT.

The rearrangement uses TRBV5-1 and TRBJ2-1; weak D call: TRBD2 (6 bases). Germline loops: CDR1 SGHRS, CDR2 YFSETQ. Trimming stripped 4 bases from V and 6 bases from J, with 14 bases between. CDR3 size: 14 residues. The CDR3 sequence is CASSIYPGSNEQFF. The CDR3 nucleotides are TGCGCCAGCAGCATTTACCCCGGGAGCAATGAGCAGTTCTTC.

The chain couples TRBV24-1 to TRBJ2-3, with D maybe TRBD1 (5 bases). This CDR3 region has 14 residues. CDR1 and CDR2 from the germline V gene are KGHDR and SFDVKD. The germline V and J ends were trimmed by 2 bases and 3 bases, with 8 bases remaining between them. CDR3 loop: CATSDSRQTDTQYF. The CDR3 nucleotides are TGTGCCACCAGTGATTCCAGACAGACAGATACGCAGTATTTT.

This chain links TRBV5-1 with TRBJ2-3; 16 nucleotides agree with TRBD2. Germline loops: CDR1 SGHRS, CDR2 YFSETQ. This CDR3 has 17 amino acids. The V gene end was trimmed by 3 bases and the J gene end by 1 base; junction bases not matched to a gene: 2. As DNA, the CDR3 is TGCGCCAGCAGCTCCGGGACTAGCGGGGGGGGCACAGATACGCAGTATTTT. Protein: CASSSGTSGGGTDTQYF. Supplemented by reference TRBV5-1 and TRBJ2-3, the full variable domain reads KAGVTQTPRYLIKTRGQQVTLSCSPISGHRSVSWYQQTPGQGLQFLFEYFSETQRNKGNFPGRFSGRQFSNSRSEMNVSTLELGDSALYLCASSSGTSGGGTDTQYFGPGTRLTVL.

The chain recombines TRBV7-6 with TRBJ2-5; 7 bases are shared with TRBD1. Per the germline V gene, CDR1 is SGHVS and CDR2 is FNYEAQ. J was trimmed by 4 bases and V by 6 bases; bases with no gene match: 5. The CDR3 extends over 13 amino acids. This CDR3 reads CASRPGQRETQYF. DNA for the CDR3: TGTGCCAGCAGGCCGGGACAGCGAGAGACCCAGTACTTC.

The rearrangement joins TRBV2 to TRBJ2-5; 12 bases are shared with TRBD2. V gave up 5 bases and J gave up 3 bases; unmatched junction bases: 1. The germline gives CDR1 SNHLY, CDR2 FYNNEI. The CDR3 is made up of 14 amino acids. The CDR3 loop is CASSRTSGKETQYF. The CDR3, as DNA: TGTGCCAGCAGTCGGACTAGCGGGAAAGAGACCCAGTACTTC.

The chain has TRBV7-2 and TRBJ2-7, with 8 bases that match TRBD2. The V gene end was trimmed by 1 base and the J gene end by 4 bases; junction bases not matched to a gene: 6. The germline CDR1 and CDR2 sequences are SGHTA and FQGNSA. The CDR3 is 15 residues long. The CDR3 here is CASSLVAGGRYEQYF. The CDR3 DNA reads as TGTGCCAGCAGCTTAGTTGCGGGGGGCAGGTACGAGCAGTACTTC. The full variable domain, in which reference TRBV7-2 and TRBJ2-7 provide the parts outside the CDR3, is GAGVSQSPSNKVTEKGKDVELRCDPISGHTALYWYRQSLGQGLEFLIYFQGNSAPDKSGLPSDRFSAERTGGSVSTLTIQRTQQEDSAVYLCASSLVAGGRYEQYFGPGTRLTVT.

V usage is TRBV27 and J usage is TRBJ1-2, with 12 nucleotides matching TRBD1. Germline values: CDR1 MNHEY, CDR2 SMNVEV (reference sequence). This CDR3 is 17 amino acids long. J was trimmed by 5 bases and V by 8 bases; bases with no gene match: 15. The CDR3 protein is CASGASGTGGFMYGYTF. The CDR3 DNA follows: TGTGCCAGCGGCGCCTCCGGGACAGGGGGCTTTATGTATGGCTACACCTTC.

V is TRBV7-3 and J is TRBJ2-5; D is unresolved. The CDR3 contains 13 residues. Trimming stripped 3 bases from V and 1 base from J, with 6 bases between. Germline values: CDR1 SGHTA, CDR2 FQGTGA. The CDR3 DNA reads TGTGCCAGCAGCTTCTCAGTCCAAGAGACCCAGTACTTC. Its translation: CASSFSVQETQYF.